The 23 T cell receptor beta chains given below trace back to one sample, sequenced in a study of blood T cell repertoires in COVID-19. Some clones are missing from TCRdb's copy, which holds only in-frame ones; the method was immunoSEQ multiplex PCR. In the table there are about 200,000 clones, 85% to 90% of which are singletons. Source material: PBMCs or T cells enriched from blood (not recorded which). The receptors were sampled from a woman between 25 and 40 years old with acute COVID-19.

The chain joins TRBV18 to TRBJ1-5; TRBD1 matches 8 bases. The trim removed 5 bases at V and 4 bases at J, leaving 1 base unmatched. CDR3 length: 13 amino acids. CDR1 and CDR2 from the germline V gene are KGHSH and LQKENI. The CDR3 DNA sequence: TGTGCCAGCTCAGGGGACAGGAATCAGCCCCAGCATTTT. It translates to CASSGDRNQPQHF.

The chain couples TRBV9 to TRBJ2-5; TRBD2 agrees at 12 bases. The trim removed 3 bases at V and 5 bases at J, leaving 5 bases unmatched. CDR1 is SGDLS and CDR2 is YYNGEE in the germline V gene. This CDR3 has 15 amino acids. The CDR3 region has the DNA TGTGCCAGCAGCGGGGGGACTAGCGGGCCGGAGACCCAGTACTTC. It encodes CASSGGTSGPETQYF.

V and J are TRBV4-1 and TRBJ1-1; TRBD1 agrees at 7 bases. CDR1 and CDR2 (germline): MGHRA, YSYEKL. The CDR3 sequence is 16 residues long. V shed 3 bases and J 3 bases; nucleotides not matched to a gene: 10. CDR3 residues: CASSHLTGRIDTEAFF. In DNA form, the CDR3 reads TGCGCCAGCAGCCACTTGACAGGGAGGATAGACACTGAAGCTTTCTTT.

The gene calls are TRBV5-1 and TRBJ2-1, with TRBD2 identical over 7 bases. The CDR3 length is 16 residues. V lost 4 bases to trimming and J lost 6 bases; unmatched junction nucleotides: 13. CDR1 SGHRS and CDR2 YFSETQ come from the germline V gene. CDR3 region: CASSVLAAGVFNEQFF. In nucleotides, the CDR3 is TGCGCCAGCAGCGTCCTTGCGGCGGGGGTCTTCAATGAGCAGTTCTTC.

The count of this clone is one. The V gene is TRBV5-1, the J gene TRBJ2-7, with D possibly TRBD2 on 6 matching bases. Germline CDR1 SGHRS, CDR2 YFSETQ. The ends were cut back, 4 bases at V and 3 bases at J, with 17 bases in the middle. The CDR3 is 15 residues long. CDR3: CASSPLGGVYYEQYF. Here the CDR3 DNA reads TGCGCCAGCAGCCCGTTGGGGGGAGTATACTACGAGCAGTACTTC.

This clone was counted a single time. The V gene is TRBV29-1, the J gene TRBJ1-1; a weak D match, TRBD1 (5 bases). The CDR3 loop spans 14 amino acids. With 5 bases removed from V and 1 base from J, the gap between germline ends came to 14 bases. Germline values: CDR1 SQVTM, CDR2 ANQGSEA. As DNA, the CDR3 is TGCAGCGTTCCGCCGGGACTCAAGAACACTGAAGCTTTCTTT. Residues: CSVPPGLKNTEAFF.

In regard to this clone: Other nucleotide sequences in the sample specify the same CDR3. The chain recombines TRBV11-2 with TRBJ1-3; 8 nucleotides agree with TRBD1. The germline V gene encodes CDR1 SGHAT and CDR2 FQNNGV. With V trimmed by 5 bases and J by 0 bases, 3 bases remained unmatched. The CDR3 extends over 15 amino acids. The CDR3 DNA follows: TGTGCCAGCAGCCCTGACAGGGGCTCTGGAAACACCATATATTTT. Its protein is CASSPDRGSGNTIYF.

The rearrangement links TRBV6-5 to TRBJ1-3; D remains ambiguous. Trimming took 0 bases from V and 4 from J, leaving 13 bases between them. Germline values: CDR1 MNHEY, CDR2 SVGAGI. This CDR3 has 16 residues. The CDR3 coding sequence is TGTGCCAGCAGTTACTCGTCCCCTGAGTCAGGAAACACCATATATTTT. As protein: CASSYSSPESGNTIYF.

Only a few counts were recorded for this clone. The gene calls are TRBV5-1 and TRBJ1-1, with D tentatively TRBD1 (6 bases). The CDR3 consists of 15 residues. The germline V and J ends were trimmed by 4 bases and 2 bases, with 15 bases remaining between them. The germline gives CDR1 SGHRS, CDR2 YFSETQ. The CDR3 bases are TGCGCCAGCAGCCCCCTCGGACAGCCCAACACTGAAGCTTTCTTT. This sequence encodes CASSPLGQPNTEAFF. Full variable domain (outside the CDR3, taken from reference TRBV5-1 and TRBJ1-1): KAGVTQTPRYLIKTRGQQVTLSCSPISGHRSVSWYQQTPGQGLQFLFEYFSETQRNKGNFPGRFSGRQFSNSRSEMNVSTLELGDSALYLCASSPLGQPNTEAFFGQGTRLTVV.

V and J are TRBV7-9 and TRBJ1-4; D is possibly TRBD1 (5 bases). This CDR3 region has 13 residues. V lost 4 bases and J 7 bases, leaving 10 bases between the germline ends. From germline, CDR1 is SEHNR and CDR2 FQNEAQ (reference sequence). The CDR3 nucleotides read TGTGCCAGCAGCTCAGGGATGGGTGAAAAACTGTTTTTT. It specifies CASSSGMGEKLFF. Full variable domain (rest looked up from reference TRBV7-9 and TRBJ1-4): DTGVSQNPRHKITKRGQNVTFRCDPISEHNRLYWYRQTLGQGPEFLTYFQNEAQLEKSRLLSDRFSAERPKGSFSTLEIQRTEQGDSAMYLCASSSGMGEKLFFGSGTQLSVL.

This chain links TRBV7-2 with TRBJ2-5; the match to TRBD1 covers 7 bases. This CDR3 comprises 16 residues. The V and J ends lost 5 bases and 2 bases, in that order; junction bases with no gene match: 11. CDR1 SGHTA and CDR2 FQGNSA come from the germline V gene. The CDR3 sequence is CASSIKAGTVQETQYF. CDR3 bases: TGTGCCAGCAGCATTAAAGCCGGGACAGTTCAAGAGACCCAGTACTTC.

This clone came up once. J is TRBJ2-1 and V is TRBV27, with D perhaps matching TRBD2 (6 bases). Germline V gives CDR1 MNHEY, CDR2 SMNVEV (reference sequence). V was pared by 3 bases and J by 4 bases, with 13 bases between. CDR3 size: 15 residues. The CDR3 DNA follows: TGTGCCAGCAGTTTTCGCGGGGTTCCTTACAATGAGCAGTTCTTC. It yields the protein CASSFRGVPYNEQFF.

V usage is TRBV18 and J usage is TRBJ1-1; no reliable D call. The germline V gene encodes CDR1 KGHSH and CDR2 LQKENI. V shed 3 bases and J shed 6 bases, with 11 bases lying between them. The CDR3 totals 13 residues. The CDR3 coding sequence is TGTGCCAGCTCACCCCTCCCCGAGGCTGAAGCTTTCTTT. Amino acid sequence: CASSPLPEAEAFF. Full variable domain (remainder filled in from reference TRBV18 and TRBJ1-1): NAGVMQNPRHLVRRRGQEARLRCSPMKGHSHVYWYRQLPEEGLKFMVYLQKENIIDESGMPKERFSAEFPKEGPSILRIQQVVRGDSAAYFCASSPLPEAEAFFGQGTRLTVV.

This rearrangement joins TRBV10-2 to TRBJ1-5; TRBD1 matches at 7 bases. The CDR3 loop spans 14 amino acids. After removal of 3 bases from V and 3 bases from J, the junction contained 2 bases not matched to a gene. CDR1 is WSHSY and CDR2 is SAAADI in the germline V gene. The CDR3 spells CASSEGTVNQPQHF. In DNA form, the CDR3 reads TGCGCCAGCAGTGAAGGGACAGTCAATCAGCCCCAGCATTTT.

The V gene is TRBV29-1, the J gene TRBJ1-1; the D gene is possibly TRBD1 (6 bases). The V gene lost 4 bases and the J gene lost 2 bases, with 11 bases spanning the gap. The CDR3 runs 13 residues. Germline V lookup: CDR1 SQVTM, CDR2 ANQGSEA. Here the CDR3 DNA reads TGCAGCGTTGTCCCCAGGGGCAACACTGAAGCTTTCTTT. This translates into CSVVPRGNTEAFF.

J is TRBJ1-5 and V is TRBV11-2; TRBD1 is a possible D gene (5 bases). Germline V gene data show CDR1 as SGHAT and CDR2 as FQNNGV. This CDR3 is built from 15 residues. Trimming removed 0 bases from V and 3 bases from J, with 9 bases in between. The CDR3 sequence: CASSLDGGINQPQHF. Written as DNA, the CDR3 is TGTGCCAGCAGCTTAGATGGGGGGATCAATCAGCCCCAGCATTTT.

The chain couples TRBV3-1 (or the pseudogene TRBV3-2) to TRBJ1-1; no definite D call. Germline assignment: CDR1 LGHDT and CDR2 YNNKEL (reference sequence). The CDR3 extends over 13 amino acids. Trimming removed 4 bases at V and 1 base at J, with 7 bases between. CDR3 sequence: CASSRQENTEAFF. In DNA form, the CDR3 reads TGTGCCAGCAGCCGGCAAGAGAACACTGAAGCTTTCTTT.

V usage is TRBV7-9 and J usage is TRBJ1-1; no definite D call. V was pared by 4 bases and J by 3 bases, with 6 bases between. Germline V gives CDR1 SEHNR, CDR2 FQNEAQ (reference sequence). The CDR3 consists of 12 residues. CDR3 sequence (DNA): TGTGCCAGCAGCTCGACTTACACTGAAGCTTTCTTT. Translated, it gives CASSSTYTEAFF.

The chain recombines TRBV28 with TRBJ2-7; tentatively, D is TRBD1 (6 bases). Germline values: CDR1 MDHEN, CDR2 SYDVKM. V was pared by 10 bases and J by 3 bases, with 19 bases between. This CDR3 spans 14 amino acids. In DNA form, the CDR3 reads TGTGCCACCACCCCCCCTCAGGGGATCTACGAGCAGTACTTC. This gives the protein CATTPPQGIYEQYF.

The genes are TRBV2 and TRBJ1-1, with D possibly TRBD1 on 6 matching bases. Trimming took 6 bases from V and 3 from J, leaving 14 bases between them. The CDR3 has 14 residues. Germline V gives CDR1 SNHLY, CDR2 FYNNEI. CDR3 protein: CASRRQVSDTEAFF. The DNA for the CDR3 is TGTGCCAGCAGGAGACAGGTGTCTGACACTGAAGCTTTCTTT.

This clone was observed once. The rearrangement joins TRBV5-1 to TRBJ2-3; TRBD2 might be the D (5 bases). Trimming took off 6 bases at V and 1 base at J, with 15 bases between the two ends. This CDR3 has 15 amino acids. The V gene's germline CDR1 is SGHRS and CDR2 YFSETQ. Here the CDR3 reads CASNLAGAGTDTQYF. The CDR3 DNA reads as TGCGCCAGCAATTTGGCGGGCGCCGGCACAGATACGCAGTATTTT.

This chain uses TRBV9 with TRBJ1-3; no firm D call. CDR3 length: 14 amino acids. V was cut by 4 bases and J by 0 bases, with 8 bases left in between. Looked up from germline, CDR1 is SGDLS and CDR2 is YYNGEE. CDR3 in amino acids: CASSITGSGNTIYF. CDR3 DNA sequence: TGTGCCAGCAGCATCACGGGCTCTGGAAACACCATATATTTT.

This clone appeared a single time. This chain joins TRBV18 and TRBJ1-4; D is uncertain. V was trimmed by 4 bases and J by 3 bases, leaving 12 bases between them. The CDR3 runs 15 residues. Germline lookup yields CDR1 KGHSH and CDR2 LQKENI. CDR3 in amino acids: CASSLARVANEKLFF. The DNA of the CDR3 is TGTGCCAGCTCACTTGCGAGGGTTGCTAATGAAAAACTGTTTTTT.